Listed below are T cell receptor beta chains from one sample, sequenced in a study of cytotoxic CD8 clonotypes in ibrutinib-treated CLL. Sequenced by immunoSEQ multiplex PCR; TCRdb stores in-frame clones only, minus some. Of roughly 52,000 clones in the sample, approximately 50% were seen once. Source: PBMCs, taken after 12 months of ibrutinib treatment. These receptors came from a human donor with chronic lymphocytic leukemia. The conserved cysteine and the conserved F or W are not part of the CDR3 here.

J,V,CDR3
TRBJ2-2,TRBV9,ASSTGLAGTGPGELF
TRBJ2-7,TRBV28,ASSLWTNGYEQY
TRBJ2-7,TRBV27,ASRSGQGALHEQY
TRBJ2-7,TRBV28,ASSLFSGKGEQY
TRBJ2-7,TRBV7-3,ASSKGTSYEQY
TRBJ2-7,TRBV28,ASSPLSGRGNEQY
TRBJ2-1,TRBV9,ASSSLAGSSYNEQF
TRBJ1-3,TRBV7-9,ASSLGQGFASGNTIY
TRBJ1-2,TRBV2,ARQGDYGYT
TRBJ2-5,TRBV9,ASSPESTSGRVLETQY
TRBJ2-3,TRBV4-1,ASSQSGTEGDTQY
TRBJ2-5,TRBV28,ASRPQGPGQETQY
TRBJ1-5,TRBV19,ASSVGPLRSGNQPQH
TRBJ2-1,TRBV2,ASSEAEGGYNEQF
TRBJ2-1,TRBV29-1,SVGGTSGSEQF
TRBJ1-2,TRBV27,ASGPQVYGYT
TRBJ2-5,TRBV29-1,SFWTGTGETQY
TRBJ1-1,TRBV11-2,ASSLDPGPNTEAF
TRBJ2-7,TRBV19,ASSDRTDAYEQY
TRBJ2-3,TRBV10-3,ATRLDSSAGDTQY
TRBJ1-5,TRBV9,ASSSTFNQPQH
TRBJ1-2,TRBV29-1,SVGNNYGYT
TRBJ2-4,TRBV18,ASSPAGQGSIQY
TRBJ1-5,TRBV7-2,ASSNGDRVSNQPQH
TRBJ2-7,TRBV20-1,SAPYSYEQY
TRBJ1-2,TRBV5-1,ASSEGQGAYGYT